This T cell receptor beta chain was retrieved from a study of blood T cell repertoires in COVID-19. Sequenced by immunoSEQ multiplex PCR; TCRdb stores in-frame clones only, minus some. This sample has about 120,000 clones, with approximately 90% found just once. CDR1 is SGDLS and CDR2 is YYNGEE in the germline V gene. The CDR3 runs to 15 residues. After removal of 0 bases from V and 3 bases from J, the junction contained 3 bases not matched to a gene. The rearrangement joins TRBV9 to TRBJ2-1; 7 nucleotides agree with TRBD2. The sample taken for sequencing was peripheral blood. The TCR originated in a human donor with acute or convalescent COVID-19. The donor label of this sample is uncertain. The CDR3 DNA reads as TGTGCCAGCAGCGTAGGAACTAGCGTCTACAATGAGCAGTTCTTC. Protein: CASSVGTSVYNEQFF. Full variable domain (rest looked up from reference TRBV9 and TRBJ2-1): DSGVTQTPKHLITATGQRVTLRCSPRSGDLSVYWYQQSLDQGLQFLIQYYNGEERAKGNILERFSAQQFPDLHSELNLSSLELGDSALYFCASSVGTSVYNEQFFGPGTRLTVL.